Here is one T cell receptor beta chain with its context. Its antigen is unknown. The germline V gene has CDR1 MNHNS and CDR2 SASEGT. V lost 2 bases and J 7 bases, leaving 14 bases between the germline ends. The CDR3 extends over 15 amino acids. The data were taken from a study of T cell responses to AZD1222 COVID-19 vaccine. Assay: immunoSEQ multiplex PCR; the TCRdb copy retains only in-frame clones and omits some. The sample includes about 110,000 clones, more than 70% of them seen just once. Study-wide results and limits: Just a handful of AZD1222 recipients tested seropositive at baseline. Samples come after the peak T cell response, not at day 14.

The receptor was derived from an adult in good health. The gene calls are TRBV6-1 and TRBJ2-2; no clear D gene. Sequencing was performed on peripheral blood, taken on day 0 of AZD1222 vaccination. CDR3 sequence reads: CASSESLRLGGELFF. CDR3 nucleotide sequence: TGTGCCAGCAGTGAATCCCTCAGGTTAGGCGGGGAGCTGTTTTTT.